This T cell receptor beta chain was recorded in a study of blood T cell repertoires in COVID-19. Patients from Seattle were sampled longitudinally, starting during active infection. Per germline, CDR1 SGHRS and CDR2 YFSETQ. This CDR3 region has 13 residues. Trimming shortened V by 0 bases and J by 4 bases, and 7 bases separated the two germline ends. Some clones are missing from TCRdb's copy, which holds only in-frame ones; the method was immunoSEQ multiplex PCR. The sample has about 480,000 clones; less than 90% are singletons. Sequencing was done on a sample of peripheral blood. The chain uses TRBV5-1 and TRBJ1-1; D gene ambiguous. This clonotype originated in a woman aged 45-59 years with COVID-19, enrolled during active disease. The CDR3 DNA is TGCGCCAGCAGCTTGGTTATGGCCACTGAAGCTTTCTTT. Its protein is CASSLVMATEAFF. Using reference TRBV5-1 and TRBJ1-1 for the parts outside the CDR3, the full variable domain is KAGVTQTPRYLIKTRGQQVTLSCSPISGHRSVSWYQQTPGQGLQFLFEYFSETQRNKGNFPGRFSGRQFSNSRSEMNVSTLELGDSALYLCASSLVMATEAFFGQGTRLTVV.